Detailed here is one T cell receptor (beta chain). The data are from a study of T-cell memory formation after mild COVID-19. In the study overall: Clustering of TCRs was largely donor specific.

The CDR3 runs to 14 residues. The germline CDR1 and CDR2 sequences are SEHNR and FQNEAQ (reference sequence). The V end was cut by 6 bases, the J end by 0 bases, with 11 bases between. Using constant-segment primers, 5'RACE produced TCR alpha and TCR beta cDNA libraries carrying sample barcodes and UMIs. TCRdb recomputed calls from the 5' RACE reads with MiXCR, one row per CDR3 protein. The sample consists of about 390,000 distinct CDR3 sequences, about 15% of them appearing once. This chain uses TRBV7-9 with TRBJ1-1; weak D call: TRBD1 (5 bases). The origin of this receptor is a man aged 18 to 35 who had mild COVID-19 (a few samples of this study predate the infection). Cell type and time point are not known. Sequenced: PBMCs or a T cell subset sorted from them (not recorded which). As DNA, the CDR3 is TGTGCCAGCAGGCCCGGGACTGTGAACACTGAAGCTTTCTTT. It translates to CASRPGTVNTEAFF.